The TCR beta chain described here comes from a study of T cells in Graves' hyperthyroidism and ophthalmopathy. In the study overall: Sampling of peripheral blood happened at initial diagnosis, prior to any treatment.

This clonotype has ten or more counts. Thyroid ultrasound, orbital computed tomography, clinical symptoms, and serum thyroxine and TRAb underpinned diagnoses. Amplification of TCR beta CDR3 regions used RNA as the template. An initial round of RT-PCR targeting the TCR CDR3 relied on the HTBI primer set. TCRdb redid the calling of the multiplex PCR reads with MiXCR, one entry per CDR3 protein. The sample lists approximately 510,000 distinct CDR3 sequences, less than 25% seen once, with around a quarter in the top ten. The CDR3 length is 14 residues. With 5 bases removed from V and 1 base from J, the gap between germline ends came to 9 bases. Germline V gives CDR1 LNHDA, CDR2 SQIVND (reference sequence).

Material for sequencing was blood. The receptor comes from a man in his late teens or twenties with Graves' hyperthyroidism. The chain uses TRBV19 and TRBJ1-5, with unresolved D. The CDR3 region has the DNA TGTGCCAGTAGTCCCCTTGGGAGCAATCAGCCCCAGCATTTT. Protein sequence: CASSPLGSNQPQHF.